Presented here are 7 T cell receptor beta chains from one specimen sequenced in a study of T cells in Graves' hyperthyroidism and ophthalmopathy (dated by TCRdb to the late 2010s). Library method: multiplex PCR. The sample was run on an Illumina HiSeq 2000. TCR beta CDR3 regions were amplified from RNA transcripts. A first-round RT-PCR of the TCR CDR3 used the HTBI primer set with the Qiagen OneStep RT-PCR kit. The raw public data were reprocessed by TCRdb itself: fastp quality trimming at Q25, MiXCR clonotype calling, in-frame beta chains only. Rows matching on CDR3 protein sequence are summarized as one entry with the most common DNA and genes. Within this sample are over 700,000 distinct CDR3 sequences, with around 20% of them counted one time only. Around 15% of the sample is taken by the ten largest. The sample was blood. All receptors derive from a woman between 45 and 65 years old with Graves' hyperthyroidism that later progressed to Graves' ophthalmopathy.

The rearrangement uses TRBV9 and TRBJ2-2; 8 bases line up with TRBD2. CDR1 is SGDLS and CDR2 is YYNGEE in the germline V gene. Germline trimming cut 0 bases from V and 5 bases from J; bases unmatched to any gene: 3. The CDR3 is 15 amino acids. CDR3 DNA sequence: TGTGCCAGCAGCGTAGATGCTAGCGGGACCGGGGAGCTGTTTTTT. Translated, it gives CASSVDASGTGELFF.

Ten or more counts support this clonotype. CDR3 sequence (DNA): TGTGCCAGCAGCCCCCCAGGGTCCCCTAGCACAGATACGCAGTATTTT. It encodes CASSPPGSPSTDTQYF. J is TRBJ2-3 and V is TRBV12-3 or TRBV12-4; possible D gene TRBD1, 5 bases. The V gene lost 6 bases and the J gene lost 0 bases, with 16 bases spanning the gap. The CDR3 is made up of 16 amino acids.

This clonotype was observed at least ten times. This chain connects TRBV3-1 to TRBJ2-3; D ambiguous. Trimming left V 1 base short and J 4 bases short, with 6 bases between. Germline-derived CDR1 and CDR2 are LGHDT and YNNKEL (reference sequence). CDR3 length: 13 amino acids. The DNA of the CDR3 is TGTGCCAGCAGCCAAGTTCGGTCAGATACGCAGTATTTT. This gives the protein CASSQVRSDTQYF.

This clonotype was seen more than once but under ten times. V and J are TRBV12-3 or TRBV12-4 and TRBJ1-1; D remains ambiguous. V lost 6 bases and J 6 bases, leaving 20 bases between the germline ends. The CDR3 runs 15 residues. The CDR3 bases are TGTGCCAGCAGCCACGCGGCCCATGGAAGGCCTGAAGCTTTCTTT. As protein: CASSHAAHGRPEAFF.

This clonotype was picked up a small number of times. The V gene is TRBV10-2, the J gene TRBJ1-2; 8 bases map to TRBD1. Germline trimming cut 3 bases from V and 7 bases from J; bases unmatched to any gene: 4. From germline, CDR1 is WSHSY and CDR2 SAAADI. The CDR3 runs to 13 residues. The CDR3 reads CASSEGQGAGYTF. CDR3 DNA sequence: TGCGCCAGCAGTGAAGGGCAGGGGGCTGGCTACACCTTC.

Comments on this clonotype: A much more abundant neighbour one base away suggests this may be a read error. The chain combines TRBV3-1 with TRBJ2-1, with 9 bases matching TRBD2. CDR3 length: 14 amino acids. V was pared by 3 bases and J by 6 bases, with 3 bases of the junction left unmatched. Germline CDR1 LGHDT, CDR2 YNNKEL (reference sequence). CDR3 protein: CASSQQTSGNEQFF. DNA of the CDR3: TGTGCCAGCAGCCAGCAGACTAGCGGCAATGAGCAGTTCTTC.

J is TRBJ2-2 and V is TRBV9; D is possibly TRBD2 (7 bases). V was shortened by 4 bases and J by 1 base, with 14 bases between the two germline ends. Germline V gene sequence: CDR1 SGDLS, CDR2 YYNGEE. The CDR3 runs to 16 residues. CDR3 nucleotides: TGTGCCAGCAGCATGCCGGGGGGCGAGAACACCGGGGAGCTGTTTTTT. This encodes CASSMPGGENTGELFF.